These 28 T cell receptor beta chains came from one sample sequenced in a study of blood T cell repertoires in COVID-19. TCRdb's copy holds only in-frame clones and misses some; the assay was immunoSEQ multiplex PCR. The data hold about 160,000 clones, with 75% to 85% observed a single time. Sequenced material: PBMCs or T cells enriched from blood (not recorded which). These receptors were obtained from a woman aged 55-70 years who had recovered from COVID-19.

The table lists this clone with a count of one. This chain connects TRBV5-1 to TRBJ1-1; TRBD1 matches 9 bases. CDR3 length: 16 amino acids. J gave up 4 bases and V 0 bases, and 7 bases lay outside the gene matches. Germline CDR1 and CDR2: SGHRS and YFSETQ. CDR3 protein: CASSLATGGVSTEAFF. Here the CDR3 DNA reads TGCGCCAGCAGCTTGGCTACAGGGGGCGTTAGCACTGAAGCTTTCTTT.

The chain uses TRBV18 and TRBJ1-4; 7 nucleotides match TRBD1. With V trimmed by 5 bases and J by 5 bases, 5 bases remained unmatched. This CDR3 region has 14 residues. Per germline, CDR1 KGHSH and CDR2 LQKENI. The CDR3 spells CASSGDRLNEKLFF. CDR3 sequence (DNA): TGTGCCAGCTCAGGGGACAGACTGAATGAAAAACTGTTTTTT.

This rearrangement joins TRBV30 to TRBJ1-5; no reliable D call. The CDR3 loop spans 13 amino acids. Germline loops: CDR1 GTSNPN, CDR2 SVGIG (reference sequence). Trimming left V 0 bases short and J 5 bases short, with 8 bases between. In DNA, the CDR3 is TGTGCCTGGAGTGTCGGGGAGCATCAGCCCCAGCATTTT. This gives the protein CAWSVGEHQPQHF. Full variable domain (rest looked up from reference TRBV30 and TRBJ1-5): SQTIHQWPATLVQPVGSPLSLECTVEGTSNPNLYWYRQAAGRGLQLLFYSVGIGQISSEVPQNLSASRPQDRQFILSSKKLLLSDSGFYLCAWSVGEHQPQHFGDGTRLSIL.

The chain uses TRBV2 and TRBJ1-2; perhaps TRBD1 as D (6 bases). Germline CDR1 and CDR2: SNHLY and FYNNEI. CDR3 size: 14 residues. Trimming shortened V by 5 bases and J by 3 bases, and 13 bases separated the two germline ends. CDR3 amino acids: CASSPGTSHYGYTF. The CDR3 DNA reads as TGTGCCAGCAGTCCCGGGACAAGCCACTATGGCTACACCTTC.

The V call is TRBV4-1, the J call TRBJ2-3; tentatively, D is TRBD2 (6 bases). This CDR3 spans 14 amino acids. The V end was cut by 2 bases, the J end by 2 bases, with 8 bases between. Germline-derived CDR1 and CDR2 are MGHRA and YSYEKL. CDR3 residues: CASSQRGSTDTQYF. In DNA, the CDR3 is TGCGCCAGCAGCCAACGGGGGTCCACAGATACGCAGTATTTT.

J is TRBJ1-1 and V is TRBV12-3 or TRBV12-4; the match to TRBD1 covers 8 bases. CDR3 length equals 12 residues. Trimming at V came to 4 bases and at J to 6 bases, leaving 1 base not matched to a gene. CDR3 in DNA: TGTGCCAGCAGTTCACAGGGGGCTGAAGCTTTCTTT. It translates to CASSSQGAEAFF.

This chain connects TRBV12-5 to TRBJ1-5; 9 bases line up with TRBD1. The V segment lost 7 bases and the J segment 4 bases; nucleotides outside the gene matches: 8. CDR1 is LGHNT and CDR2 is FRNRAP in the germline V gene. The CDR3 has 15 amino acids. CDR3 sequence (DNA): TGTGCTAGTGTAAACCCGGGACAGGGAAATCAGCCCCAGCATTTT. It codes for CASVNPGQGNQPQHF.

The chain couples TRBV12-3 or TRBV12-4 to TRBJ2-7, with 8 bases fitting TRBD1. V shed 8 bases, J shed 3 bases, and the junction held 6 bases outside the gene matches. The CDR3 has 13 residues. The CDR3 sequence is CASAFGTGYEQYF. DNA for the CDR3: TGTGCCAGCGCCTTCGGGACAGGCTACGAGCAGTACTTC.

The rearrangement uses TRBV4-1 and TRBJ1-2; D ambiguous. Germline V lookup: CDR1 MGHRA, CDR2 YSYEKL. The V and J ends lost 0 bases and 4 bases respectively, with 9 bases between them. The CDR3 totals 14 residues. The CDR3 coding sequence is TGCGCCAGCAGCCAAGAGCAGGCTTCCTATGGCTACACCTTC. Amino acid sequence: CASSQEQASYGYTF.

This clone was found once. The V call is TRBV5-6, the J call TRBJ2-7; D is possibly TRBD1 (6 bases). This CDR3 contains 14 residues. Trimming took off 4 bases at V and 0 bases at J, with 11 bases between the two ends. Germline CDR1 and CDR2: SGHDT and YYEEEE. This CDR3 reads CASSVDRSSYEQYF. The CDR3 coding sequence is TGTGCCAGCAGCGTAGACAGGAGCTCCTACGAGCAGTACTTC. Filled out from reference TRBV5-6 and TRBJ2-7, the complete variable domain reads DAGVTQSPTHLIKTRGQQVTLRCSPKSGHDTVSWYQQALGQGPQFIFQYYEEEERQRGNFPDRFSGHQFPNYSSELNVNALLLGDSALYLCASSVDRSSYEQYFGPGTRLTVT.

The chain couples TRBV19 to TRBJ2-7; 10 nucleotides agree with TRBD2. CDR3 length: 13 residues. V lost 5 bases to trimming and J lost 10 bases; unmatched junction nucleotides: 8. The germline V gene encodes CDR1 LNHDA and CDR2 SQIVND (reference sequence). CDR3 in amino acids: CASSPLAGEKQYF. The CDR3 DNA follows: TGTGCCAGTAGTCCTCTAGCGGGGGAAAAACAGTACTTC. The variable domain in full, with the rest retrieved from reference TRBV19 and TRBJ2-7, is DGGITQSPKYLFRKEGQNVTLSCEQNLNHDAMYWYRQDPGQGLRLIYYSQIVNDFQKGDIAEGYSVSREKKESFPLTVTSAQKNPTAFYLCASSPLAGEKQYFGPGTRLTVT.

The chain combines TRBV23-1 with TRBJ2-5; 7 bases are shared with TRBD1. TRBV23-1 is an open reading frame whose function is uncertain. V trimming: 0 bases; J trimming: 2 bases; junction bases outside the gene matches: 12. This CDR3 is 18 amino acids long. The CDR3 DNA sequence: TGCGCCAGCAGTCAATCTCGGGACCATGGGACAGCACAAGAGACCCAGTACTTC. It encodes CASSQSRDHGTAQETQYF.

In its sample, this clone was seen a few times. The rearrangement links TRBV15 to TRBJ1-3; D is unclear. This CDR3 is built from 15 residues. Trimming shortened V by 0 bases and J by 4 bases, and 10 bases separated the two germline ends. Germline CDR1 LNHNV, CDR2 YYDKDF (reference sequence). This CDR3 reads CATSRDRGLGNTIYF. CDR3 DNA sequence: TGTGCCACCAGCAGAGACCGAGGGCTCGGAAACACCATATATTTT.

The chain employs TRBV27 and TRBJ1-1, with D possibly TRBD1 on 5 matching bases. Trimming stripped 5 bases from V and 4 bases from J, with 8 bases between. Per the germline V gene, CDR1 is MNHEY and CDR2 is SMNVEV (reference sequence). The CDR3 consists of 12 residues. This CDR3 is CASSKGRTEAFF. The CDR3 region has the DNA TGTGCCAGCAGTAAGGGGCGCACTGAAGCTTTCTTT.

This clone has a handful of counts. This chain joins TRBV29-1 and TRBJ1-4; the match to TRBD1 covers 8 bases. The CDR3 totals 18 residues. V lost 4 bases to trimming and J lost 0 bases; unmatched junction nucleotides: 13. CDR1 SQVTM and CDR2 ANQGSEA come from the germline V gene. CDR3 protein: CSVAKGGTGIATNEKLFF. Written as DNA, the CDR3 is TGCAGCGTTGCTAAGGGGGGGACAGGCATTGCAACTAATGAAAAACTGTTTTTT.

CDR3 loop: CASSRGTGMNTEAFF. In DNA form, the CDR3 reads TGTGCCAGCAGTCGGGGGACAGGGATGAACACTGAAGCTTTCTTT. The chain uses TRBV6-5 and TRBJ1-1, with 9 bases lining up with TRBD1. Per germline, CDR1 MNHEY and CDR2 SVGAGI. This CDR3 is built from 15 residues. After removal of 5 bases from V and 0 bases from J, the junction contained 4 bases not matched to a gene.

V usage is TRBV19 and J usage is TRBJ1-1, with TRBD1 matching over 7 bases. The V gene's germline CDR1 is LNHDA and CDR2 SQIVND (reference sequence). Trimming at V came to 3 bases and at J to 1 base, leaving 2 bases not matched to a gene. This CDR3 comprises 14 residues. This chain's CDR3 is CASSIRDRNTEAFF. The CDR3 DNA follows: TGTGCCAGTAGTATCCGGGACAGGAACACTGAAGCTTTCTTT.

This sequence joins TRBV9 and TRBJ1-4; tentatively, D is TRBD1 (6 bases). The CDR3 totals 15 residues. Germline values: CDR1 SGDLS, CDR2 YYNGEE. Trimming shortened V by 2 bases and J by 3 bases, and 11 bases separated the two germline ends. The CDR3 sequence: CASSVATGPNEKLFF. In DNA form, the CDR3 reads TGTGCCAGCAGCGTGGCAACAGGGCCTAATGAAAAACTGTTTTTT. Looking up the rest from reference TRBV9 and TRBJ1-4 gives the full variable domain: DSGVTQTPKHLITATGQRVTLRCSPRSGDLSVYWYQQSLDQGLQFLIQYYNGEERAKGNILERFSAQQFPDLHSELNLSSLELGDSALYFCASSVATGPNEKLFFGSGTQLSVL.

This chain connects TRBV12-3 or TRBV12-4 to TRBJ1-1, with D possibly matching TRBD1 (5 bases). Trimming took off 6 bases at V and 2 bases at J, with 7 bases between the two ends. This CDR3 contains 12 residues. This chain's CDR3 is CASRWTNTEAFF. The CDR3 coding sequence is TGTGCCAGCAGGTGGACAAACACTGAAGCTTTCTTT.

This rearrangement joins TRBV19 to TRBJ1-3; tentative D call: TRBD1 (5 bases). This CDR3 has 15 amino acids. Between the trimmed V and J ends, which lost 6 bases and 2 bases, there was a span of 14 bases. The germline gives CDR1 LNHDA, CDR2 SQIVND (reference sequence). The CDR3 loop reads CASSSREFAGNTIYF. The CDR3 nucleotides are TGTGCCAGTAGCTCCAGGGAATTTGCTGGAAACACCATATATTTT.

This chain connects TRBV29-1 to TRBJ2-1; D is unclear. Germline V gives CDR1 SQVTM, CDR2 ANQGSEA. The CDR3 spans 14 residues. The V end was cut by 3 bases, the J end by 0 bases, with 9 bases between. CDR3 nucleotide sequence: TGCAGCGTTGATGGAGCCTCCTCCTACAATGAGCAGTTCTTC. The encoded protein is CSVDGASSYNEQFF.

The rearrangement links TRBV27 to TRBJ2-3; the match to TRBD2 covers 13 bases. Trimming took 3 bases from V and 4 from J; bases not matched to a gene: 7. From germline, CDR1 is MNHEY and CDR2 SMNVEV (reference sequence). CDR3 length: 17 residues. The CDR3 here is CASSFVGLAGDSDTQYF. In nucleotides, the CDR3 is TGTGCCAGCAGTTTCGTAGGACTAGCGGGGGATTCAGATACGCAGTATTTT.

The V and J genes are TRBV3-1 (or the pseudogene TRBV3-2) and TRBJ1-4; weak D call: TRBD1 (5 bases). The germline V gene encodes CDR1 LGHDT and CDR2 YNNKEL (reference sequence). This CDR3 is built from 16 residues. V dropped 5 bases and J dropped 8 bases, with 21 bases sitting between them. As DNA, the CDR3 is TGTGCCAGCAGCTTAGGTGTTCAGGGAAAACTGGAAAAACTGTTTTTT. As protein: CASSLGVQGKLEKLFF.

The rearrangement uses TRBV5-5 and TRBJ1-2; 8 bases are a match to TRBD1. Germline V gene lookup returns CDR1 SGHKS and CDR2 YYEKEE (reference sequence). This CDR3 is built from 12 residues. J gave up 3 bases and V 7 bases, and 2 bases lay outside the gene matches. CDR3 residues: CASPTGDYGYTF. CDR3 nucleotides: TGTGCCAGCCCGACAGGGGACTATGGCTACACCTTC. The whole variable domain, remainder taken from reference TRBV5-5 and TRBJ1-2, is DAGVTQSPTHLIKTRGQQVTLRCSPISGHKSVSWYQQVLGQGPQFIFQYYEKEERGRGNFPDRFSARQFPNYSSELNVNALLLGDSALYLCASPTGDYGYTFGSGTRLTVV.

The chain carries TRBV19 and TRBJ1-4; D is unclear. Trimming took off 9 bases at V and 0 bases at J, with 32 bases between the two ends. Germline-derived CDR1 and CDR2 are LNHDA and SQIVND (reference sequence). There are 21 residues in the CDR3. This CDR3 is CASQKKPGVLFLNATNEKLFF. The CDR3 DNA reads TGTGCCAGCCAAAAGAAGCCGGGAGTACTCTTTCTCAATGCAACTAATGAAAAACTGTTTTTT.

This clone was seen only a few times. V usage is TRBV28 and J usage is TRBJ1-5, with 8 bases lining up with TRBD1. The CDR3 extends over 16 amino acids. Per the germline V gene, CDR1 is MDHEN and CDR2 is SYDVKM. V shed 8 bases, J shed 2 bases, and the junction held 11 bases outside the gene matches. CDR3 loop: CASVAFQGAGNQPQHF. The CDR3 DNA follows: TGTGCCAGCGTTGCTTTCCAGGGGGCCGGCAATCAGCCCCAGCATTTT.

This chain uses TRBV9 with TRBJ2-7; maybe TRBD2 (5 bases). There are 13 residues in the CDR3. Per germline, CDR1 SGDLS and CDR2 YYNGEE. The V end was cut by 3 bases, the J end by 0 bases, with 7 bases between. The CDR3 protein is CASSATSSYEQYF. The CDR3 nucleotides are TGTGCCAGCAGCGCCACTAGCTCCTACGAGCAGTACTTC. The variable domain in full, completed from reference TRBV9 and TRBJ2-7, reads DSGVTQTPKHLITATGQRVTLRCSPRSGDLSVYWYQQSLDQGLQFLIQYYNGEERAKGNILERFSAQQFPDLHSELNLSSLELGDSALYFCASSATSSYEQYFGPGTRLTVT.

In nucleotides, the CDR3 is TGTGCCAGCAGCCATGGACAGGGGGCTGATTTGAACACTGAAGCTTTCTTT. It is translated as CASSHGQGADLNTEAFF. The chain combines TRBV7-8 with TRBJ1-1; 11 nucleotides match TRBD1. The CDR3 is 17 residues long. Germline V gene data show CDR1 as SGHVS and CDR2 as FQNEAQ. With 5 bases clipped from V and 0 bases from J, the junction kept 8 bases outside the gene matches.